The entry below gives a single TCR beta chain sequence along with its context. The CDR3 totals 13 residues. V lost 5 bases and J lost 4; bases outside the gene matches: 2. Germline V gene lookup returns CDR1 MNHNY and CDR2 SVGAGI (reference sequence). Some clones are missing from TCRdb's copy, which holds only in-frame ones; the method was immunoSEQ multiplex PCR. The repertoire holds about 96,000 clones, with 75% to 85% as singletons. Before vaccination, two weeks after the third vaccination, and at progression, PBMC were collected. The data belong to a study of glioma-infiltrating T cells after dendritic cell vaccination.

The rearrangement links TRBV6-6 to TRBJ2-5; 9 positions match TRBD1. The TCR was taken from a human donor with glioblastoma. Sample: blood, taken before dendritic cell vaccination. The CDR3 spells CASSPGQGETQYF. The CDR3 nucleotides read TGTGCCAGCAGTCCGGGACAGGGAGAGACCCAGTACTTC.